This is a list of T cell receptor beta chains from one sample in a study. TCRdb called the 5' RACE reads again in MiXCR, with one record for every CDR3 protein. This repertoire shows tens of thousands of distinct CDR3 sequences, roughly 28% found once; its top ten account for approximately 3.3%. The sample comprised tumor-infiltrating memory CD4+ T cells sorted from the breast tumor. Every receptor here comes from a female donor with breast cancer. Each CDR3 is given with its conserved first and last residue. The D gene is left open where the match is weak. For some rows the clone size is stated as once, few or many, or as a class when expanded; others skip it.

DNA: TGCAGCGTGCAGGGACTAGCGGAAATTAGCACAGATACGCAGTATTTT; CDR3: CSVQGLAEISTDTQYF; J: TRBJ2-3; V: TRBV29-1; size: .; D: TRBD2; length: 16
DNA: TGTGCCAGCAGCCCCGCAGGGCTTGATGAAAAACTGTTTTTT; CDR3: CASSPAGLDEKLFF; J: TRBJ1-4; V: TRBV7-2; size: .; D: .; length: 14
DNA: TGTGCCAGCAGCTTAGGCCGGGAGCTGTTTTTT; CDR3: CASSLGRELFF; J: TRBJ2-2; V: TRBV7-3; size: few; D: .; length: 11
DNA: TGCGCCAGCAGCTTGGACAGGGGCTCTGGAAACACCATATATTTT; CDR3: CASSLDRGSGNTIYF; J: TRBJ1-3; V: TRBV5-1; size: many; D: TRBD1; length: 15
DNA: TGTGCCAGCAGCTTAAGTATAGGACAGACAACCTCACAAGAGACCCAGTACTTC; CDR3: CASSLSIGQTTSQETQYF; J: TRBJ2-5; V: TRBV7-2; size: .; D: .; length: 18
DNA: TGCGCCAGCGGACTAGCGATACAAGAGACCCAGTACTTC; CDR3: CASGLAIQETQYF; J: TRBJ2-5; V: TRBV5-1; size: many; D: TRBD2; length: 13
DNA: TGTGCCAGTAGTATTACAGGGGGCACCGGGGAGCTGTTTTTT; CDR3: CASSITGGTGELFF; J: TRBJ2-2; V: TRBV19; size: .; D: TRBD1; length: 14
DNA: TGTGCCAGCAGCCTGTCGTTTCGGGAGACCCAGTACTTC; CDR3: CASSLSFRETQYF; J: TRBJ2-5; V: TRBV11-1; size: few; D: .; length: 13
DNA: TGTGCCAGTAGCATTAAGGGTATAGGCTACGAGCAGTACTTC; CDR3: CASSIKGIGYEQYF; J: TRBJ2-7; V: TRBV19; size: .; D: .; length: 14
DNA: TGCGCCAGCAGCTTGGTGGCTCGAAGCACAGATACGCAGTATTTT; CDR3: CASSLVARSTDTQYF; J: TRBJ2-3; V: TRBV5-1; size: few; D: .; length: 15
DNA: TGTGCCAGCAGTTGGGCGGGGACTGAAGCTTTCTTT; CDR3: CASSWAGTEAFF; J: TRBJ1-1; V: TRBV3-1; size: .; D: .; length: 12
DNA: TGTGCCAGCTCACCGAACCAAGAGACCCAGTACTTC; CDR3: CASSPNQETQYF; J: TRBJ2-5; V: TRBV18; size: .; D: .; length: 12
DNA: TGTGCCAGCAGCGGACAGGTTGGGGGACAGCCCCAGCATTTT; CDR3: CASSGQVGGQPQHF; J: TRBJ1-5; V: TRBV7-2; size: few; D: TRBD1; length: 14
DNA: TGTGCCACCAGTGATTCTGACTCCTACGAGCAGTACTTC; CDR3: CATSDSDSYEQYF; J: TRBJ2-7; V: TRBV24-1; size: few; D: .; length: 13
DNA: TGTGCCAGCAGCCTTCAAGGACCGGACACCGGGGAGCTGTTTTTT; CDR3: CASSLQGPDTGELFF; J: TRBJ2-2; V: TRBV7-2; size: few; D: .; length: 15
DNA: TGTGCCAGCAGTTACAATATCTTCGAGGACAGGGGAAACTTAATGAACACTGAAGCTTTCTTT; CDR3: CASSYNIFEDRGNLMNTEAFF; J: TRBJ1-1; V: TRBV6-2/TRBV6-3; size: many; D: TRBD1; length: 21
DNA: TGCGCCAGCAGCCAAGTTTTAGTGCGTCAGGGGCAGACCCAGTACTTC; CDR3: CASSQVLVRQGQTQYF; J: TRBJ2-5; V: TRBV4-1; size: .; D: .; length: 16
DNA: TGTGCCAGCAGCTTGACAGGGTCGGGTGAGCAGTTCTTC; CDR3: CASSLTGSGEQFF; J: TRBJ2-1; V: TRBV7-6; size: many; D: TRBD1; length: 13
DNA: TGCAGTGCCAGCCACGGACAGGCCGATCAGCCCCAGCATTTT; CDR3: CSASHGQADQPQHF; J: TRBJ1-5; V: TRBV20-1; size: .; D: TRBD1; length: 14
DNA: TGTGCCAGCAGTTACTCGGGGGGGCAGGACACTGAAGCTTTCTTT; CDR3: CASSYSGGQDTEAFF; J: TRBJ1-1; V: TRBV6-5; size: .; D: .; length: 15
DNA: TGCAGTGCTAAGGCTACTCAAGAGACCCAGTACTTC; CDR3: CSAKATQETQYF; J: TRBJ2-5; V: TRBV20-1; size: .; D: .; length: 12
DNA: TGTGCCAGCAGCTTGGGACATGCCTACGAGCAGTACTTC; CDR3: CASSLGHAYEQYF; J: TRBJ2-7; V: TRBV5-6; size: medium-sized; D: .; length: 13
DNA: TGCAGTGCTAGAACAGGGGAGGTAGGGCAGTACTTC; CDR3: CSARTGEVGQYF; J: TRBJ2-7; V: TRBV20-1; size: .; D: .; length: 12
DNA: TGCGCCAGCAGCCCCGGGACTACTCTCTCCAATGAGCAGTTCTTC; CDR3: CASSPGTTLSNEQFF; J: TRBJ2-1; V: TRBV5-1; size: few; D: TRBD2; length: 15
DNA: TGCAGTGCGGCCAAGAGCTCCTACGAGCAGTACTTC; CDR3: CSAAKSSYEQYF; J: TRBJ2-7; V: TRBV20-1; size: .; D: .; length: 12
DNA: TGTGCCAGCAGCTTAGGGGTCACAGATACGCAGTATTTT; CDR3: CASSLGVTDTQYF; J: TRBJ2-3; V: TRBV7-9; size: .; D: .; length: 13
DNA: TGTGCCAGCAGCCTAACATTGGGCGGAAACACTGAAGCTTTCTTT; CDR3: CASSLTLGGNTEAFF; J: TRBJ1-1; V: TRBV7-9; size: .; D: .; length: 15
DNA: TGTGCCAGCACCGGACTAGCGGGAGCAGATACGCAGTATTTT; CDR3: CASTGLAGADTQYF; J: TRBJ2-3; V: TRBV6-7; size: few; D: TRBD2; length: 14
DNA: TGCGCCAGCAGCGGGGGACGGGGACTTGGCTATGGCTACACCTTC; CDR3: CASSGGRGLGYGYTF; J: TRBJ1-2; V: TRBV5-1; size: .; D: .; length: 15
DNA: TGTGCCAGCTCACCACAACTGGGACGAGCGGCGCAGTTCTTC; CDR3: CASSPQLGRAAQFF; J: TRBJ2-1; V: TRBV18; size: .; D: .; length: 14
DNA: TGTGCCAGCAGCTTTGGGCCAGATAATCAGCCCCAGCATTTT; CDR3: CASSFGPDNQPQHF; J: TRBJ1-5; V: TRBV5-5; size: .; D: .; length: 14
DNA: TGCGCCAGCAGCCAGGCTGGGACAGGGTGGACTGAAGCTTTCTTT; CDR3: CASSQAGTGWTEAFF; J: TRBJ1-1; V: TRBV5-6; size: few; D: TRBD1; length: 15
DNA: TGTGCCAGCAGCGCGGATGGCTACACCTTC; CDR3: CASSADGYTF; J: TRBJ1-2; V: TRBV9; size: few; D: .; length: 10
DNA: TGTGCCAGCAGCCGGACTCGCGACATTGAGCAGTTCTTC; CDR3: CASSRTRDIEQFF; J: TRBJ2-1; V: TRBV6-5; size: .; D: .; length: 13
DNA: TGCGCCAGCAGCCACCAGGGACGATCAGACTATGGCTACACCTTC; CDR3: CASSHQGRSDYGYTF; J: TRBJ1-2; V: TRBV4-1; size: few; D: .; length: 15
DNA: TGTGCCAGCAGTTCGCAGGGCTCTGGCTACACCTTC; CDR3: CASSSQGSGYTF; J: TRBJ1-2; V: TRBV7-6; size: few; D: .; length: 12
DNA: TGTGCCACGGCTAGCGGTTACAATGAGCCGTTCTTC; CDR3: CATASGYNEPFF; J: TRBJ2-1; V: TRBV6-2/TRBV6-3; size: .; D: TRBD2; length: 12
DNA: TGTGCCAGCAGTTTATTCCAGGGGGGCTACACCTTC; CDR3: CASSLFQGGYTF; J: TRBJ1-2; V: TRBV28; size: .; D: .; length: 12
DNA: TGCGCCAGCAGCACCCCGGGACAGGGGAACACTGAAGCTTTCTTT; CDR3: CASSTPGQGNTEAFF; J: TRBJ1-1; V: TRBV5-1; size: many; D: TRBD1; length: 15
DNA: TGTGCCAGCAGCTTACAAGTACAGCCTAGGGAGCAGTACTTC; CDR3: CASSLQVQPREQYF; J: TRBJ2-7; V: TRBV7-8; size: .; D: .; length: 14
DNA: TGTGCCAGCAGTGCTCCGGGGACTGAAGCTTTCTTT; CDR3: CASSAPGTEAFF; J: TRBJ1-1; V: TRBV2; size: .; D: .; length: 12
DNA: TGCGCCAGCAGCTTGTCCGCGGCTTCACCCCTCCACTTT; CDR3: CASSLSAASPLHF; J: TRBJ1-6; V: TRBV5-1; size: many; D: .; length: 13
DNA: TGCGCCAGCAGCCGAGACGGGAGCACAGATACGCAGTATTTT; CDR3: CASSRDGSTDTQYF; J: TRBJ2-3; V: TRBV5-1; size: few; D: .; length: 14
DNA: TGCGCCAGCAGCCAAGTACGCGGCGCTAATGAAAAACTGTTTTTT; CDR3: CASSQVRGANEKLFF; J: TRBJ1-4; V: TRBV4-1; size: many; D: .; length: 15
DNA: TGTGCCAGCAGCCCAGCAGAGCCAACGGGCAATCAGCCCCAGCATTTT; CDR3: CASSPAEPTGNQPQHF; J: TRBJ1-5; V: TRBV7-8; size: few; D: .; length: 16
DNA: TGCGCCAGCAGCTTGGGGTCGGGAGTTTTCTACGAGCAGTACTTC; CDR3: CASSLGSGVFYEQYF; J: TRBJ2-7; V: TRBV5-1; size: many; D: .; length: 15
DNA: TGTGCCAGCAGTGGGGTGAACTATGGCTACACCTTC; CDR3: CASSGVNYGYTF; J: TRBJ1-2; V: TRBV28; size: .; D: .; length: 12
DNA: TGTGCCAGCAGTTCCAGGGGGAGCACAGATACGCAGTATTTT; CDR3: CASSSRGSTDTQYF; J: TRBJ2-3; V: TRBV6-5; size: few; D: TRBD1; length: 14
DNA: TGTGCCAGCAGCAGGGCCTACGAGCAGTACTTC; CDR3: CASSRAYEQYF; J: TRBJ2-7; V: TRBV11-2; size: few; D: .; length: 11
DNA: TGTGCCAGCAGCCTATACAAAAACACTGAAGCTTTCTTT; CDR3: CASSLYKNTEAFF; J: TRBJ1-1; V: TRBV5-6; size: .; D: .; length: 13
DNA: TGTGCCTGGAGTGTACTACGGCTCTCGGAGACCCAGTACTTC; CDR3: CAWSVLRLSETQYF; J: TRBJ2-5; V: TRBV30; size: .; D: .; length: 14
DNA: TGCGCCAGCAGACCTGTTCTCTCTGGGGCCAACGTCCTGACTTTC; CDR3: CASRPVLSGANVLTF; J: TRBJ2-6; V: TRBV5-1; size: few; D: .; length: 15
DNA: TGTGCCAGCAGCTTTGACAGGGGTGGGACAGATACGCAGTATTTT; CDR3: CASSFDRGGTDTQYF; J: TRBJ2-3; V: TRBV6-2/TRBV6-3; size: few; D: TRBD1; length: 15
DNA: TGTGCCATCCGACAGCCGAATTCACCCCTCCACTTT; CDR3: CAIRQPNSPLHF; J: TRBJ1-6; V: TRBV6-2/TRBV6-3; size: .; D: .; length: 12
DNA: TGCAGGGGGAGGGGTAGCAATCAGCCCCAGCATTTT; CDR3: CRGRGSNQPQHF; J: TRBJ1-5; V: TRBV20-1; size: .; D: .; length: 12